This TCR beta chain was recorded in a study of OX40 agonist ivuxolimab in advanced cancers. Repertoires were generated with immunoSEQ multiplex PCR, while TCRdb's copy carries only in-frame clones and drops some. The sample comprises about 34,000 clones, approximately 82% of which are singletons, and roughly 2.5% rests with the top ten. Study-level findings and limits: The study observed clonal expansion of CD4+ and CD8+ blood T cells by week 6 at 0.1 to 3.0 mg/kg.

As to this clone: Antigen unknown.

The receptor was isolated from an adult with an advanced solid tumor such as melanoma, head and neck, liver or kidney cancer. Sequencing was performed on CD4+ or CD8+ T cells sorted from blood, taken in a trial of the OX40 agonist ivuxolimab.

The CDR3 DNA is TGCGCCAGCAGCCCCGGGACAGGCGCTTCACCCCTCCACTTT. Its translation: CASSPGTGASPLHF. This sequence joins TRBV5-1 and TRBJ1-6, with 8 bases lining up with TRBD1. Germline V gene sequence: CDR1 SGHRS, CDR2 YFSETQ. Unmatched junction bases numbered 6, after V lost 4 bases and J lost 9 bases. The CDR3 is made up of 14 amino acids. The full variable domain, its missing parts supplied by reference TRBV5-1 and TRBJ1-6, is KAGVTQTPRYLIKTRGQQVTLSCSPISGHRSVSWYQQTPGQGLQFLFEYFSETQRNKGNFPGRFSGRQFSNSRSEMNVSTLELGDSALYLCASSPGTGASPLHFGNGTRLTVT.